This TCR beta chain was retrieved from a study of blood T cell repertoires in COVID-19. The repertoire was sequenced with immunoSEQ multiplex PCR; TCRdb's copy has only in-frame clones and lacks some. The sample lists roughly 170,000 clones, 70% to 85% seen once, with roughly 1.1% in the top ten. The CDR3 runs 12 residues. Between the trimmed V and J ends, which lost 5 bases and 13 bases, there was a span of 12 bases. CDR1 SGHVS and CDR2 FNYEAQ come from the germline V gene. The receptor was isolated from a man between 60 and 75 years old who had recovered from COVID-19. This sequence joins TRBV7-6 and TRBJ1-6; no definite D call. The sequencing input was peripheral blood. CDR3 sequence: CASSPSFEPLHF. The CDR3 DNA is TGTGCCAGCAGCCCTTCTTTTGAGCCCCTCCACTTT.